The 29 T cell receptor beta chains listed next were all sequenced from one sample in a study of blood T cells in healthy people across ages. Sample-barcoded 5' priming and a J-beta primer mix drove a second PCR of roughly 7 to 11 cycles. TCRdb processed the 5' RACE reads anew with MiXCR; each CDR3 protein has one entry. The profile shows around 700,000 distinct CDR3 sequences, approximately 25% of them singletons. These sequences were also reported in another study, on T cells of mothers and their children.

The sample taken for sequencing was blood. These receptors were taken from a boy aged 10-17 years in good health.

To note about this clonotype: The missing conserved phenylalanine or tryptophan at the end of this CDR3 makes a read error likely. No DNA is shown, since the ends of the CDR3 on it are uncertain; the CDR3 is the one TCRdb lists. The chain uses TRBV10-3 and TRBJ2-7; the table's TRBD2 call for D was not verified on the DNA. 12 amino acids form the CDR3, both terminal residues included. Per germline, CDR1 ENHRY and CDR2 SYGVKD. The CDR3 loop is CAIKGLAGEIYL.

This sequence joins TRBV7-9 and TRBJ1-4; D is unclear. CDR3 length: 13 residues. Germline CDR1 and CDR2: SEHNR and FQNEAQ (reference sequence). The V end was cut by 5 bases, the J end by 6 bases, with 10 bases between. The CDR3 spells CASSPTSDEKLFF. The CDR3 DNA follows: TGTGCCAGCAGCCCCACAAGCGATGAAAAACTGTTTTTT.

This clonotype has more than one count but fewer than ten. The chain uses TRBV14 and TRBJ2-3; 7 bases agree with TRBD2. CDR1 and CDR2 from the germline V gene are SGHDN and FVKESK. The CDR3 spans 15 residues. J was trimmed by 3 bases and V by 4 bases; bases with no gene match: 7. CDR3 in amino acids: CASSLYLAATDTQYF. The CDR3 nucleotides are TGTGCCAGCAGCCTTTACCTAGCGGCTACAGATACGCAGTATTTT.

Only a few counts were recorded for this clonotype. The gene calls are TRBV14 and TRBJ1-6; a possible D gene is TRBD1 (6 bases). V was shortened by 2 bases and J by 0 bases, with 11 bases between the two germline ends. The CDR3 extends over 17 amino acids. Germline V gene sequence: CDR1 SGHDN, CDR2 FVKESK. As DNA, the CDR3 is TGTGCCAGCAGCCAACGCACAGGGAGCTCCTATAATTCACCCCTCCACTTT. Translated, it gives CASSQRTGSSYNSPLHF. The full variable domain, rest sourced from reference TRBV14 and TRBJ1-6, is EAGVTQFPSHSVIEKGQTVTLRCDPISGHDNLYWYRRVMGKEIKFLLHFVKESKQDESGMPNNRFLAERTGGTYSTLKVQPAELEDSGVYFCASSQRTGSSYNSPLHFGNGTRLTVT.

This clonotype turned up a few times. The CDR3 nucleotides read TGTGCCAGCAGCCCCAGCGTGGGGTCTTGGGGCTACACCTTC. Encoded protein: CASSPSVGSWGYTF. The rearrangement uses TRBV5-6 and TRBJ1-2; D not certain. Germline V gives CDR1 SGHDT, CDR2 YYEEEE. The CDR3 contains 14 residues. Deletions cut 4 bases from V and 8 bases from J, with 18 bases between.

The chain links TRBV28 to TRBJ2-5; 11 nucleotides agree with TRBD2. V dropped 5 bases and J dropped 7; count of bases not matched to a gene: 18. This CDR3 region has 18 residues. Germline V CDR1 and CDR2: MDHEN, SYDVKM. CDR3 loop: CASSLTPSGGPYGGTQYF. The CDR3, as DNA: TGTGCCAGCAGTCTAACCCCTAGCGGGGGGCCTTACGGGGGGACCCAGTACTTC.

This chain joins TRBV7-8 and TRBJ2-5, with D hard to call. The J call could be wrong; TRBJ2-1 is a better fit for the DNA end. Germline CDR1 reads SGHVS; CDR2 reads FQNEAQ. The CDR3 sequence is 15 residues long. The CDR3 protein is CASSPKAENYNEQFF. The DNA of the CDR3 is TGTGCCAGCAGCCCAAAGGCCGAGAACTACAATGAGCAGTTCTTC.

This clonotype has only a few counts. V usage is TRBV20-1 and J usage is TRBJ2-1; D gene uncertain. Trimming left V 3 bases short and J 6 bases short, with 9 bases between. The CDR3 totals 12 residues. Germline CDR1 DFQATT, CDR2 SNEGSKA (reference sequence). The CDR3 nucleotides are TGCAGTGCTAGGGCCCCACCCAATGAGCAGTTCTTC. Its protein is CSARAPPNEQFF.

This clonotype was recorded a few times. The chain employs TRBV28 and TRBJ2-2; D unclear. V shed 3 bases and J shed 8 bases, with 4 bases lying between them. CDR1 is MDHEN, CDR2 SYDVKM, per germline. The CDR3 sequence is 11 residues long. The CDR3 sequence is CASSFWGELFF. DNA for the CDR3: TGTGCCAGCAGTTTTTGGGGGGAGCTGTTTTTT. Based on the CDR3 plus reference TRBV28 and TRBJ2-2, the full variable domain is DVKVTQSSRYLVKRTGEKVFLECVQDMDHENMFWYRQDPGLGLRLIYFSYDVKMKEKGDIPEGYSVSREKKERFSLILESASTNQTSMYLCASSFWGELFFGEGSRLTVL.

Only a few counts were recorded for this clonotype. The V call is TRBV7-2, the J call TRBJ2-5, with 8 bases matching TRBD2. The DNA end favors TRBJ2-1, so the J call may be wrong. The CDR3 totals 15 residues. Germline lookup yields CDR1 SGHTA and CDR2 FQGNSA. The CDR3 protein is CASSPRSGEFNEQFF. The CDR3 bases are TGTGCCAGCAGCCCCCGTAGCGGGGAATTCAATGAGCAGTTCTTC.

V usage is TRBV20-1 and J usage is TRBJ2-2; D may correspond to TRBD1 or TRBD2 (5 bases each). The V gene lost 3 bases and the J gene lost 7 bases, with 15 bases spanning the gap. Germline V CDR1 and CDR2: DFQATT, SNEGSKA (reference sequence). The length of the CDR3 is 14 residues. The CDR3 bases are TGCAGTGCTAGTGGGGGACGCAGCAGCGGGGAGCTGTTTTTT. Protein: CSASGGRSSGELFF.

V is TRBV18 and J is TRBJ2-6; weak D call: TRBD1 (6 bases). The CDR3 spans 20 residues. V dropped 3 bases and J dropped 0 bases, with 21 bases sitting between them. Germline V gives CDR1 KGHSH, CDR2 LQKENI. The CDR3 here is CASSPLHVQGTGSGANVLTF. CDR3 DNA: TGTGCCAGCTCACCTCTCCACGTCCAGGGGACCGGCTCTGGGGCCAACGTCCTGACTTTC.

There are a few counts of this clonotype. The chain combines TRBV20-1 with TRBJ2-7, with 8 bases identical to TRBD2. Unmatched junction bases numbered 8, after V lost 7 bases and J lost 0 bases. CDR1 and CDR2 from the germline V gene are DFQATT and SNEGSKA (reference sequence). This CDR3 contains 14 residues. This CDR3 is CSVEAGANSYEQYF. The CDR3 bases are TGCAGTGTGGAAGCGGGGGCCAACTCCTACGAGCAGTACTTC.

The chain's CDR3 is CASSLGLAPYNEQFF. CDR3 nucleotide sequence: TGCGCCAGCAGCTTGGGACTAGCCCCCTACAATGAGCAGTTCTTC. V gene TRBV5-1 combines with J gene TRBJ2-1; 7 bases line up with TRBD2. Trimming at V came to 0 bases and at J to 2 bases, leaving 2 bases not matched to a gene. This CDR3 contains 15 residues. Germline CDR1 is SGHRS and CDR2 is YFSETQ.

This clonotype has a handful of counts. This chain joins TRBV10-3 and TRBJ2-6; D is uncertain. Between the trimmed V and J ends, which lost 2 bases and 2 bases, there was a span of 7 bases. Germline loops: CDR1 ENHRY, CDR2 SYGVKD. This CDR3 contains 15 residues. CDR3 sequence (DNA): TGTGCCATCAGTGAGCGAGCAACTGGGGCCAACGTCCTGACTTTC. It codes for CAISERATGANVLTF.

In this sample, this clonotype turned up many times. V and J are TRBV12-3 or TRBV12-4 and TRBJ2-1; 9 bases are shared with TRBD2. The V gene end was trimmed by 1 base and the J gene end by 4 bases; junction bases not matched to a gene: 5. This CDR3 spans 16 amino acids. CDR3 nucleotide sequence: TGTGCCAGCAGTTTAGGAGCGGGGGGATCTTACAATGAGCAGTTCTTC. It yields the protein CASSLGAGGSYNEQFF.

This chain joins TRBV20-1 and TRBJ2-3, with no clear D. Trimming stripped 0 bases from V and 1 base from J, with 8 bases between. Germline CDR1 is DFQATT and CDR2 is SNEGSKA (reference sequence). This CDR3 spans 14 amino acids. The CDR3 DNA sequence: TGCAGTGCTAGAGACTCGGACCGCACAGATACGCAGTATTTT. This sequence encodes CSARDSDRTDTQYF.

This clonotype was counted only a few times. The genes are TRBV9 and TRBJ2-7; TRBD2 aligns across 9 bases. Germline-derived CDR1 and CDR2 are SGDLS and YYNGEE. The CDR3 loop spans 18 amino acids. V shed 0 bases, J shed 2 bases, and the junction held 12 bases outside the gene matches. The CDR3 is CASSVGVSWASGAYEQYF. DNA for the CDR3: TGTGCCAGCAGCGTAGGGGTGAGTTGGGCTAGCGGGGCCTACGAGCAGTACTTC.

This chain links TRBV7-9 with TRBJ1-4, with 7 nucleotides matching TRBD1. Germline-derived CDR1 and CDR2 are SEHNR and FQNEAQ (reference sequence). V lost 5 bases, J lost 3 bases, and 15 bases stayed unmatched. The CDR3 consists of 18 residues. The CDR3 bases are TGTGCCAGCAGCCCCCCCGGCGTTAAAGGGGGCCCTAATGAAAAACTGTTTTTT. Its translation: CASSPPGVKGGPNEKLFF.

The rearrangement links TRBV29-1 to TRBJ2-3; D unresolved. The CDR3 totals 16 residues. The germline V gene has CDR1 SQVTM and CDR2 ANQGSEA. V dropped 4 bases and J dropped 0 bases, with 17 bases sitting between them. CDR3 nucleotide sequence: TGCAGCGTTGCACCTCCGGACCCTTCTAGCACAGATACGCAGTATTTT. It yields the protein CSVAPPDPSSTDTQYF.

This clonotype was seen a few times. This chain connects TRBV18 to TRBJ1-1, with D hard to call. The CDR3 consists of 16 residues. CDR1 is KGHSH and CDR2 is LQKENI in the germline V gene. V was pared by 3 bases and J by 5 bases, with 19 bases between. The DNA of the CDR3 is TGTGCCAGCTCACCTTCAAGCATTGTGGGAGGGACTGAAGCTTTCTTT. The encoded protein is CASSPSSIVGGTEAFF.

This clonotype turned up a few times. The chain joins TRBV28 to TRBJ2-3, with 7 bases aligning to TRBD1. V was pared by 11 bases and J by 5 bases, with 7 bases of the junction left unmatched. The CDR3 is 12 amino acids. CDR1 is MDHEN, CDR2 SYDVKM, per germline. The CDR3 DNA sequence: TGTGCCGGTAAGACAGGGTTAGATACGCAGTATTTT. Translating it yields CAGKTGLDTQYF.

This chain uses TRBV29-1 with TRBJ1-4; D remains ambiguous. Germline V gene data show CDR1 as SQVTM and CDR2 as ANQGSEA. The V and J ends lost 6 bases and 7 bases respectively, with 12 bases between them. The length of the CDR3 is 12 residues. CDR3 in DNA: TGCAGCGTAGCCGTTGTTGGTGAAAAACTGTTTTTT. This codes for CSVAVVGEKLFF.

There are a few counts of this clonotype. The CDR3 is CASRQDMGIRETQYF. CDR3 bases: TGTGCCAGCCGCCAGGACATGGGTATTCGAGAGACCCAGTACTTC. The V gene is TRBV7-8, the J gene TRBJ2-5, with D possibly TRBD1 on 5 matching bases. CDR1 is SGHVS and CDR2 is FQNEAQ in the germline V gene. The CDR3 totals 15 residues. Trimming pared 8 bases from V and 4 bases from J, leaving 20 bases between. Using reference TRBV7-8 and TRBJ2-5 for the parts outside the CDR3, the full variable domain is GAGVSQSPRYKVAKRGQDVALRCDPISGHVSLFWYQQALGQGPEFLTYFQNEAQLDKSGLPSDRFFAERPEGSVSTLKIQRTQQEDSAVYLCASRQDMGIRETQYFGPGTRLLVL.

The rearrangement joins TRBV7-9 to TRBJ2-5; 8 bases agree with TRBD2. Trimming took 4 bases from V and 5 from J; bases not matched to a gene: 9. The CDR3 is 15 residues long. CDR1 is SEHNR and CDR2 is FQNEAQ in the germline V gene (reference sequence). The CDR3 is CASSSPGLALETQYF. The DNA of the CDR3 is TGTGCCAGCAGCTCCCCCGGACTAGCTCTGGAGACCCAGTACTTC.

The V and J genes are TRBV20-1 and TRBJ2-5; 8 bases match TRBD2. Per germline, CDR1 DFQATT and CDR2 SNEGSKA (reference sequence). The trim removed 5 bases at V and 2 bases at J, leaving 4 bases unmatched. The CDR3 has 13 residues. The CDR3 DNA sequence: TGCAGTGCTGTAGCGGGACTTCAAGAGACCCAGTACTTC. This gives the protein CSAVAGLQETQYF.

In this sample, this clonotype turned up many times. The chain links TRBV12-3 or TRBV12-4 to TRBJ2-5; D may be TRBD1 or TRBD2 (5 bases each). CDR3 length: 13 amino acids. V was shortened by 5 bases and J by 2 bases, with 9 bases between the two germline ends. CDR3 coding DNA: TGTGCCAGCAGTAGGGGACGTCAAGAGACCCAGTACTTC. Protein: CASSRGRQETQYF.

V gene TRBV1 combines with J gene TRBJ1-4. TRBV1 is described as a pseudogene. The CDR3 runs 16 residues. Written as DNA, the CDR3 is TGCACCAGCAGACATGGGGAAGCTGCAACTAATGAAAAACTGTTTTTT. Translation: CTSRHGEAATNEKLFF.

The sample holds many counts of this clonotype. The V call is TRBV12-3 or TRBV12-4, the J call TRBJ1-6; tentatively, D is TRBD1 (6 bases). Between the trimmed V and J ends, which lost 6 bases and 9 bases, there was a span of 15 bases. The CDR3 is 14 residues long. This CDR3 is CASSYRDLGSPLHF. The CDR3 DNA sequence: TGTGCCAGCAGCTACAGGGATCTAGGTTCACCCCTCCACTTT.